The sequence of this T cell receptor (beta chain) was determined in a study of blood T cell repertoires in COVID-19. Germline trimming cut 4 bases from V and 0 bases from J; bases unmatched to any gene: 5. This CDR3 is 15 amino acids long. Germline V CDR1 and CDR2: ENHRY, SYGVKD. Original analysis: Reference gene primer amplification gave nucleated cell count estimates. This table comes from immunoSEQ multiplex PCR, and its TCRdb copy is limited to in-frame clones, with some not included. V and J calls and clone size follow that table, whereas D and trimming were derived from the DNA. The sample contains around 200,000 clones, 75% to 90% of which appear only once. Those enrolled, adults aged roughly 18 to 95 years, came from some 25 US areas.

The chain carries TRBV10-3 and TRBJ2-7; 8 bases are a match to TRBD2. This sequence originates from a young woman who had recovered from COVID-19. What was sequenced was PBMCs or T cells enriched from blood (not recorded which). The CDR3 is CAISVAGGLSYEQYF. Written as DNA, the CDR3 is TGTGCCATCAGTGTTGCGGGAGGACTCTCCTACGAGCAGTACTTC.